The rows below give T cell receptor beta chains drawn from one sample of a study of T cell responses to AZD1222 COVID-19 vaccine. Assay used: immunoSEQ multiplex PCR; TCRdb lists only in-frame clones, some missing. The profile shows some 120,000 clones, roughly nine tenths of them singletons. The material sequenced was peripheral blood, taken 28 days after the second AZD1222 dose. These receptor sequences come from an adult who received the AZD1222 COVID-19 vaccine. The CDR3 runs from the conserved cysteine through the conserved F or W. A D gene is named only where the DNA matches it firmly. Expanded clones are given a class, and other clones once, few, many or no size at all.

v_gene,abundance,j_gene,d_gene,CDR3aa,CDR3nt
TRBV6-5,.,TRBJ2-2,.,CASSYSSENTGELFF,TGTGCCAGCAGTTACTCAAGCGAGAACACCGGGGAGCTGTTTTTT
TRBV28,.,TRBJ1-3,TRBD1,CASSWTGRFSASGNTIYF,TGTGCCAGCAGTTGGACAGGGAGGTTTTCCGCCTCTGGAAACACCATATATTTT
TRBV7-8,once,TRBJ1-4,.,CASSPTPGPNEKLFF,TGTGCCAGCAGCCCGACCCCGGGCCCTAATGAAAAACTGTTTTTT
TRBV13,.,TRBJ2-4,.,CASSAGASKNIQYF,TGTGCCAGCAGCGCGGGCGCTTCCAAAAACATTCAGTACTTC
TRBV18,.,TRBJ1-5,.,CASSLQDRNQPQHF,TGTGCCAGCTCATTACAGGACCGAAATCAGCCCCAGCATTTT
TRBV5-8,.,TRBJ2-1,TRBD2,CASSLGLAGVSSYNEQFF,TGTGCCAGCAGCTTGGGGCTAGCGGGAGTCTCCTCCTACAATGAGCAGTTCTTC
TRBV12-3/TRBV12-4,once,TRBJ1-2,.,CASKGGANYGYTF,TGTGCCAGTAAGGGGGGGGCTAACTATGGCTACACCTTC
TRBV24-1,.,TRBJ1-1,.,CATSDLLRTENTEAFF,TGTGCCACCAGTGATTTGCTACGGACCGAGAACACTGAAGCTTTCTTT
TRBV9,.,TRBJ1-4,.,CASSQSGGSRGEKLFF,TGTGCCAGCAGCCAAAGTGGGGGTAGCCGGGGCGAAAAACTGTTTTTT
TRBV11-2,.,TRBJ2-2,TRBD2,CASSLEWGLAETGELFF,TGTGCCAGCAGCTTAGAATGGGGACTAGCGGAGACCGGGGAGCTGTTTTTT
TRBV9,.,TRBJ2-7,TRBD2,CASSLGALGTSGIYEQYF,TGTGCCAGCAGCCTAGGTGCCCTCGGGACTAGCGGGATCTACGAGCAGTACTTC
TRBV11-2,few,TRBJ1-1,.,CASSLSRNTEAFF,TGTGCCAGCAGCTTATCTCGGAACACTGAAGCTTTCTTT
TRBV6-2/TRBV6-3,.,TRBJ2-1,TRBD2,CASSGSGRGGSYNEQFF,TGTGCCAGCAGTGGTAGCGGGAGAGGGGGCTCCTACAATGAGCAGTTCTTC
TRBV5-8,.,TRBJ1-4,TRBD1,CASSPDRGEKLFF,TGTGCCAGCAGCCCAGACAGGGGTGAAAAACTGTTTTTT
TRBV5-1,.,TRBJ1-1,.,CASSRVPNTEAFF,TGCGCCAGCAGTCGGGTACCGAACACTGAAGCTTTCTTT
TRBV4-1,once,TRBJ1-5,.,CASSQGDSSNQPQHF,TGCGCCAGCAGCCAAGGGGATAGCAGCAATCAGCCCCAGCATTTT